A single sample is the source of the 18 T cell receptor beta chains below, sequenced in a study of cytomegalovirus exposure and HLA in healthy donors. A multiplex PCR was run with 60 Vbeta primers and 13 Jbeta primers. Sequenced by immunoSEQ multiplex PCR; TCRdb stores in-frame clones only, minus some. This table holds 150,000 to 200,000 clones, less than 80% found once. Source material: PBMCs. The receptors were gathered from a woman in her twenties or thirties in good health and CMV-seropositive.

The chain employs TRBV5-1 and TRBJ2-4, with 8 positions matching TRBD2. The CDR3 length is 15 residues. Germline lookup yields CDR1 SGHRS and CDR2 YFSETQ. V shed 3 bases, J shed 3 bases, and the junction held 5 bases outside the gene matches. For the CDR3, the DNA is TGCGCCAGCAGCTCGGGAGGGTCAGGCAAAAACATTCAGTACTTC. Its translation is CASSSGGSGKNIQYF.

This chain uses TRBV7-2 with TRBJ2-1; TRBD1 matches at 7 bases. This CDR3 spans 14 amino acids. The germline V gene has CDR1 SGHTA and CDR2 FQGNSA. After removal of 4 bases from V and 9 bases from J, the junction contained 9 bases not matched to a gene. The DNA for the CDR3 is TGTGCCAGCAGCTCGATGACAGGGCCTACTGAGCAGTTCTTC. Amino acids: CASSSMTGPTEQFF.

This clone was observed a single time. This chain uses TRBV19 with TRBJ2-3; the D gene is possibly TRBD2 (6 bases). CDR1 LNHDA and CDR2 SQIVND come from the germline V gene (reference sequence). The length of the CDR3 is 16 residues. Trimming left V 3 bases short and J 0 bases short, with 13 bases between. The CDR3 loop is CASSISASDSTDTQYF. The CDR3 region has the DNA TGTGCCAGTAGTATCAGCGCTAGCGATAGCACAGATACGCAGTATTTT.

V and J are TRBV10-3 and TRBJ2-5; the D gene is possibly TRBD1 (5 bases). CDR3 length: 15 amino acids. Trimming took 3 bases from V and 5 from J, leaving 16 bases between them. Germline V gene data show CDR1 as ENHRY and CDR2 as SYGVKD. In DNA form, the CDR3 reads TGTGCCATCAGTGATTCTAAGGGGCGCGCGGAGACCCAGTACTTC. It codes for CAISDSKGRAETQYF.

V and J are TRBV7-8 and TRBJ2-7; D ambiguous. V gave up 7 bases and J gave up 0 bases, with 4 bases separating them. The CDR3 is 11 amino acids. The germline CDR1 and CDR2 sequences are SGHVS and FQNEAQ. CDR3 in DNA: TGTGCCAGCACCCACTCCTACGAGCAGTACTTC. Its translation is CASTHSYEQYF.

The chain uses TRBV6-5 and TRBJ1-3, with 9 bases lining up with TRBD1. This CDR3 comprises 14 residues. The germline CDR1 and CDR2 sequences are MNHEY and SVGAGI. V was clipped by 4 bases and J by 4 bases; unmatched bases: 2. CDR3 amino acids: CASSSGQGGNTIYF. The CDR3 DNA is TGTGCCAGCAGTTCCGGACAGGGGGGAAACACCATATATTTT.

The chain combines TRBV4-3 with TRBJ2-7; perhaps TRBD1 as D (6 bases). Germline-derived CDR1 and CDR2 are LGHNA and YSLEER. V lost 4 bases to trimming and J lost 3 bases, with 16 bases between them. CDR3 length equals 15 residues. CDR3 nucleotide sequence: TGCGCCAGCAGCCCGCATCACAGGGCCCACTACGAGCAGTACTTC. Residues: CASSPHHRAHYEQYF.

The chain links TRBV7-2 to TRBJ2-5; D remains unclear. Germline values: CDR1 SGHTA, CDR2 FQGNSA. This CDR3 comprises 13 residues. V was clipped by 4 bases and J by 2 bases, with 8 bases between them. CDR3 DNA sequence: TGTGCCAGCAGCTGGAGTAAACAAGAGACCCAGTACTTC. It specifies CASSWSKQETQYF.

The V and J genes are TRBV7-2 and TRBJ2-4, with TRBD1 as a possible D gene (6 bases). V lost 1 base and J 6 bases, leaving 13 bases between the germline ends. Germline assignment: CDR1 SGHTA and CDR2 FQGNSA. This CDR3 is built from 15 residues. CDR3 sequence reads: CASSLVSRGGNIQYF. For the CDR3, the DNA is TGTGCCAGCAGCTTAGTTTCCAGGGGCGGAAACATTCAGTACTTC.

The rearrangement joins TRBV30 to TRBJ2-7; 10 positions match TRBD1. J lost 3 bases, V lost 5 bases, and 4 bases had no gene match. The CDR3 is 13 residues long. Germline CDR1 reads GTSNPN; CDR2 reads SVGIG (reference sequence). The CDR3 DNA follows: TGTGCCTGGGGACAGGGGGTTAGCTACGAGCAGTACTTC. Its protein is CAWGQGVSYEQYF.

The chain combines TRBV27 with TRBJ2-7; 7 bases map to TRBD1. There are 14 residues in the CDR3. Germline CDR1 MNHEY, CDR2 SMNVEV (reference sequence). J was trimmed by 3 bases and V by 3 bases; bases with no gene match: 5. The CDR3 sequence is CASSLSGQNYEQYF. The CDR3 DNA is TGTGCCAGCAGTTTGTCGGGACAGAACTACGAGCAGTACTTC.

The chain carries TRBV2 and TRBJ2-7; 10 nucleotides match TRBD2. With 11 bases clipped from V and 4 bases from J, the junction kept 5 bases outside the gene matches. The CDR3 consists of 12 residues. Germline V gene sequence: CDR1 SNHLY, CDR2 FYNNEI. CDR3 sequence reads: CAGGLANYEQYF. The CDR3 bases are TGTGCCGGGGGACTAGCGAATTACGAGCAGTACTTC. Supplemented by reference TRBV2 and TRBJ2-7, the full variable domain reads EPEVTQTPSHQVTQMGQEVILRCVPISNHLYFYWYRQILGQKVEFLVSFYNNEISEKSEIFDDQFSVERPDGSNFTLKIRSTKLEDSAMYFCAGGLANYEQYFGPGTRLTVT.

This chain links TRBV10-3 with TRBJ1-3, with D possibly matching TRBD1 (5 bases). The CDR3 extends over 13 amino acids. Germline V gives CDR1 ENHRY, CDR2 SYGVKD. Trimming shortened V by 10 bases and J by 4 bases, and 14 bases separated the two germline ends. CDR3 sequence: CATGGGAGNTIYF. The CDR3, as DNA: TGTGCCACCGGCGGGGGAGCCGGAAACACCATATATTTT.

V and J are TRBV12-5 and TRBJ2-1, with D possibly TRBD2 on 5 matching bases. Germline lookup yields CDR1 LGHNT and CDR2 FRNRAP. V was trimmed by 3 bases and J by 5 bases, leaving 11 bases between them. The CDR3 has 14 amino acids. For the CDR3, the DNA is TGTGCTAGTGGTTTCTCCGAGGGAAACAATGAGCAGTTCTTC. This encodes CASGFSEGNNEQFF.

The rearrangement joins TRBV4-1 to TRBJ2-5; the D gene is possibly TRBD2 (6 bases). The V end was cut by 0 bases, the J end by 5 bases, with 13 bases between. Germline values: CDR1 MGHRA, CDR2 YSYEKL. The CDR3 runs to 15 residues. The CDR3 region has the DNA TGCGCCAGCAGCCAAGATGGACTAACCCCGGAGACCCAGTACTTC. Its protein is CASSQDGLTPETQYF.

The chain has TRBV5-6 and TRBJ1-2; D remains unclear. V was trimmed by 0 bases and J by 2 bases, leaving 8 bases between them. Germline V gene data show CDR1 as SGHDT and CDR2 as YYEEEE. The CDR3 runs 14 residues. CDR3: CASSLASSNYGYTF. In DNA form, the CDR3 reads TGTGCCAGCAGCTTGGCCAGTTCGAACTATGGCTACACCTTC.

About this clone itself: The sample has other DNA sequences that encode this CDR3 too. This rearrangement joins TRBV27 to TRBJ1-5; no clear D gene. V was cut by 3 bases and J by 1 base, with 7 bases left in between. The CDR3 runs to 14 residues. The germline CDR1 and CDR2 sequences are MNHEY and SMNVEV (reference sequence). The CDR3 here is CASSFGLSNQPQHF. The CDR3 DNA reads TGTGCCAGCAGTTTCGGGTTAAGCAATCAGCCCCAGCATTTT.

Only one count was recorded for this clone. CDR3 sequence reads: CASSLSSSASGRPSGELFF. In DNA form, the CDR3 reads TGTGCCAGCAGCTTGTCGTCTTCAGCTAGCGGGAGACCCTCCGGGGAGCTGTTTTTT. The V call is TRBV5-4, the J call TRBJ2-2; 10 bases fit TRBD2. Germline V gene data show CDR1 as SGHNT and CDR2 as YYREEE (reference sequence). The CDR3 loop spans 19 amino acids. V shed 1 base, J shed 6 bases, and the junction held 15 bases outside the gene matches.